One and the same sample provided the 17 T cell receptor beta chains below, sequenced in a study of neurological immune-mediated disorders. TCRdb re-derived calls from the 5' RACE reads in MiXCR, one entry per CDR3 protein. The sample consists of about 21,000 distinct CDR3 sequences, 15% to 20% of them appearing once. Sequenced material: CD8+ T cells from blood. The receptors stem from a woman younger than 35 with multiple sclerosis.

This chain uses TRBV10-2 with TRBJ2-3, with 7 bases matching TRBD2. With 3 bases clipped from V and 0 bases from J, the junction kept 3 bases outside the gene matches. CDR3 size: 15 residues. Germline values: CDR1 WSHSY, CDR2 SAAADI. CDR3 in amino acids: CASSDPSGSTDTQYF. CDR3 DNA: TGCGCCAGCAGTGACCCTAGCGGTAGCACAGATACGCAGTATTTT.

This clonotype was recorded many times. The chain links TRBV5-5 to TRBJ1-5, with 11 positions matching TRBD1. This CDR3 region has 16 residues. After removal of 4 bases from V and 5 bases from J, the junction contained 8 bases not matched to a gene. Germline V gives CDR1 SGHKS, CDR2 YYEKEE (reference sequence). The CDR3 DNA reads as TGTGCCAGCAGCCCCGGACAGGGGGCGTTCGATCAGCCCCAGCATTTT. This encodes CASSPGQGAFDQPQHF.

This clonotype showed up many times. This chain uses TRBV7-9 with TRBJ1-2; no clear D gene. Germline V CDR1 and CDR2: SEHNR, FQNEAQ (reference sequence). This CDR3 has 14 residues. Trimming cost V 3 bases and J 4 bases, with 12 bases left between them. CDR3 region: CASSFDPISYGYTF. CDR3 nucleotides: TGTGCCAGCAGCTTCGATCCGATCAGCTATGGCTACACCTTC.

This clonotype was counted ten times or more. CDR3 in amino acids: CASSLAARTSGYNEQFF. The CDR3 DNA reads as TGCGCCAGCAGCTTGGCGGCAAGGACTAGCGGATACAATGAGCAGTTCTTC. The V call is TRBV5-1, the J call TRBJ2-1, with 10 nucleotides matching TRBD2. There are 17 residues in the CDR3. J gave up 4 bases and V 0 bases, and 7 bases lay outside the gene matches. Per germline, CDR1 SGHRS and CDR2 YFSETQ.

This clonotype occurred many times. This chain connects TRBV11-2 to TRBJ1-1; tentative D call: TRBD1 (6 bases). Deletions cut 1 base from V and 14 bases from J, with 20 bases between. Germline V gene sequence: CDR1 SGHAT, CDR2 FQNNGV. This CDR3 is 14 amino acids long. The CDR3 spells CASSLGGSRGDSFF. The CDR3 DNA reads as TGTGCCAGCAGCTTAGGGGGTTCGAGGGGGGATTCCTTCTTT. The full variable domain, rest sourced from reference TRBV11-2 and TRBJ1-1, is EAGVAQSPRYKIIEKRQSVAFWCNPISGHATLYWYQQILGQGPKLLIQFQNNGVVDDSQLPKDRFSAERLKGVDSTLKIQPAKLEDSAVYLCASSLGGSRGDSFFGQGTRLTVV.

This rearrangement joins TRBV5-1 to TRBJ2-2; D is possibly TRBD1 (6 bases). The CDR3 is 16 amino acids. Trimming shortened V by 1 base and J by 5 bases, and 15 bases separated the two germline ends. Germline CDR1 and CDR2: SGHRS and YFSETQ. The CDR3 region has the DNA TGCGCCAGCAGCTTGTTGGCAGCACAGGGAACCGGGGAGCTGTTTTTT. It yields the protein CASSLLAAQGTGELFF. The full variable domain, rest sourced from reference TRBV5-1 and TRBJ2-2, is KAGVTQTPRYLIKTRGQQVTLSCSPISGHRSVSWYQQTPGQGLQFLFEYFSETQRNKGNFPGRFSGRQFSNSRSEMNVSTLELGDSALYLCASSLLAAQGTGELFFGEGSRLTVL.

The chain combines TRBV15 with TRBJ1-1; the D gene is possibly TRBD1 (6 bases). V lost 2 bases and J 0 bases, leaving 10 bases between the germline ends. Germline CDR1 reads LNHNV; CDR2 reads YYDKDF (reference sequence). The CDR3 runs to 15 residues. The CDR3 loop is CATSRTGRMNTEAFF. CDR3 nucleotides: TGTGCCACCAGCAGAACAGGGAGGATGAACACTGAAGCTTTCTTT.

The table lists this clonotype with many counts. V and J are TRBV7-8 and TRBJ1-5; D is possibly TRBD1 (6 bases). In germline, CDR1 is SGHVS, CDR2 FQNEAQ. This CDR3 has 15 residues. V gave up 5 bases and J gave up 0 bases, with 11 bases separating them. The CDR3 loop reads CASSTDRYSNQPQHF. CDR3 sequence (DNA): TGTGCCAGCAGCACCGACAGGTATAGCAATCAGCCCCAGCATTTT. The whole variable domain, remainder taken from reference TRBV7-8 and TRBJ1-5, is GAGVSQSPRYKVAKRGQDVALRCDPISGHVSLFWYQQALGQGPEFLTYFQNEAQLDKSGLPSDRFFAERPEGSVSTLKIQRTQQEDSAVYLCASSTDRYSNQPQHFGDGTRLSIL.

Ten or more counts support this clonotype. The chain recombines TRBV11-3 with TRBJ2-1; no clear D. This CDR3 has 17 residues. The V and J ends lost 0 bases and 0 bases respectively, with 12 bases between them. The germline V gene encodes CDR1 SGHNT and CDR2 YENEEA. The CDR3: CASSLDLSQSSYNEQFF. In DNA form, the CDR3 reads TGTGCCAGCAGCTTAGATTTAAGCCAAAGCTCCTACAATGAGCAGTTCTTC.

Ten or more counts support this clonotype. CDR3 loop: CSARDAASGTYEQYV. The CDR3 bases are TGCAGTGCTAGAGATGCGGCTAGCGGTACCTACGAGCAGTACGTC. This chain links TRBV20-1 with TRBJ2-7; 7 bases match TRBD2. This CDR3 has 15 residues. The V gene end was trimmed by 0 bases and the J gene end by 2 bases; junction bases not matched to a gene: 7. Germline V gene lookup returns CDR1 DFQATT and CDR2 SNEGSKA (reference sequence).

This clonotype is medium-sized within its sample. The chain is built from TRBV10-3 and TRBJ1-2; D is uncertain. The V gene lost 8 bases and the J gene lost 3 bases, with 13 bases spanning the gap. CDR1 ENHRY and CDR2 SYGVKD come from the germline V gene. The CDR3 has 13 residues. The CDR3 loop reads CAIAREVDYGYTF. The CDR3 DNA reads TGTGCCATCGCGAGGGAGGTCGACTATGGCTACACCTTC.

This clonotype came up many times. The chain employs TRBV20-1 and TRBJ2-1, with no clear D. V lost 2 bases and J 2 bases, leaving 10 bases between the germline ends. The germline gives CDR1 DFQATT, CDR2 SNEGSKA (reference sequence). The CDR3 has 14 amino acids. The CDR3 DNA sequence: TGCAGTGCTAGAATCGACGGAACCTACAATGAGCAGTTCTTC. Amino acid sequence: CSARIDGTYNEQFF.

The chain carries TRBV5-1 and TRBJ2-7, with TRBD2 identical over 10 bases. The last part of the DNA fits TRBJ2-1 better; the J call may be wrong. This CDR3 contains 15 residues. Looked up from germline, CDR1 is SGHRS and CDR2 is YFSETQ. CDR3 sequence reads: CASSWTSGAYNEQFF. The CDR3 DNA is TGCGCCAGCAGCTGGACTAGCGGTGCCTACAATGAGCAGTTCTTC.

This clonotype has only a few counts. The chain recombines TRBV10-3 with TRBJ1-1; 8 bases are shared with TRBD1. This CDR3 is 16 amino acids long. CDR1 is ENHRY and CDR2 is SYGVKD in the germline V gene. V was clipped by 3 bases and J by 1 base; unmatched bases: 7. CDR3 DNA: TGTGCCATCAGTGACACGGGGGGACAGGCGAACACTGAAGCTTTCTTT. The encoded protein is CAISDTGGQANTEAFF.

In DNA, the CDR3 is TGTGCCAGCAGCTTTGGCGGACAAGAGACCCAGTACTTC. Translation: CASSFGGQETQYF. The V call is TRBV7-6, the J call TRBJ2-5; D remains unclear. The CDR3 length is 13 residues. Trimming took off 3 bases at V and 2 bases at J, with 7 bases between the two ends. The germline V gene has CDR1 SGHVS and CDR2 FNYEAQ. Supplemented by reference TRBV7-6 and TRBJ2-5, the full variable domain reads GAGVSQSPRYKVTKRGQDVALRCDPISGHVSLYWYRQALGQGPEFLTYFNYEAQQDKSGLPNDRFSAERPEGSISTLTIQRTEQRDSAMYRCASSFGGQETQYFGPGTRLLVL.

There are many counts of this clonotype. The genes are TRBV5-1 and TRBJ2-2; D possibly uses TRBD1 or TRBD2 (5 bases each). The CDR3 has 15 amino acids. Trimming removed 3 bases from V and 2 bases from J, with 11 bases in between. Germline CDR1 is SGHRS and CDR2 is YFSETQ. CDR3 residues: CASSWGRYNTGELFF. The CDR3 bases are TGCGCCAGCAGCTGGGGACGGTACAACACCGGGGAGCTGTTTTTT.

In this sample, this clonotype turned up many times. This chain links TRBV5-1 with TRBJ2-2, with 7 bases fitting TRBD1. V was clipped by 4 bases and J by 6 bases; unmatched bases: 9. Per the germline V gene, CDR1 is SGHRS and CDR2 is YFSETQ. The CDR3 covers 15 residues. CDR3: CASSGRDSGPGELFF. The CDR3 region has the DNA TGCGCCAGCAGCGGCCGGGACAGCGGTCCCGGGGAGCTGTTTTTT.